The clone carrying this TCR beta chain was found once. This sample stems from a study of blood T cell repertoires in COVID-19. Study details: In each case, the material was cDNA or gDNA derived from T cells, B-cell-depleted T cells, or PBMCs.

Profiled with immunoSEQ multiplex PCR; TCRdb holds only in-frame clones, not every one. The table has hundreds of thousands of clones, nearly 90% seen once. Unmatched junction bases numbered 5, after V lost 2 bases and J lost 5 bases. There are 15 residues in the CDR3. In germline, CDR1 is MNHEY, CDR2 SMNVEV (reference sequence). This clonotype was obtained from a woman in her late teens or twenties who had been exposed to COVID-19. The sample taken for sequencing was PBMCs or T cells enriched from blood (not recorded which). The chain couples TRBV27 to TRBJ2-3; 9 positions match TRBD2. As DNA, the CDR3 is TGTGCCAGCAGTTTAGCGGGAGGGCCTATAGATACGCAGTATTTT. It encodes CASSLAGGPIDTQYF.